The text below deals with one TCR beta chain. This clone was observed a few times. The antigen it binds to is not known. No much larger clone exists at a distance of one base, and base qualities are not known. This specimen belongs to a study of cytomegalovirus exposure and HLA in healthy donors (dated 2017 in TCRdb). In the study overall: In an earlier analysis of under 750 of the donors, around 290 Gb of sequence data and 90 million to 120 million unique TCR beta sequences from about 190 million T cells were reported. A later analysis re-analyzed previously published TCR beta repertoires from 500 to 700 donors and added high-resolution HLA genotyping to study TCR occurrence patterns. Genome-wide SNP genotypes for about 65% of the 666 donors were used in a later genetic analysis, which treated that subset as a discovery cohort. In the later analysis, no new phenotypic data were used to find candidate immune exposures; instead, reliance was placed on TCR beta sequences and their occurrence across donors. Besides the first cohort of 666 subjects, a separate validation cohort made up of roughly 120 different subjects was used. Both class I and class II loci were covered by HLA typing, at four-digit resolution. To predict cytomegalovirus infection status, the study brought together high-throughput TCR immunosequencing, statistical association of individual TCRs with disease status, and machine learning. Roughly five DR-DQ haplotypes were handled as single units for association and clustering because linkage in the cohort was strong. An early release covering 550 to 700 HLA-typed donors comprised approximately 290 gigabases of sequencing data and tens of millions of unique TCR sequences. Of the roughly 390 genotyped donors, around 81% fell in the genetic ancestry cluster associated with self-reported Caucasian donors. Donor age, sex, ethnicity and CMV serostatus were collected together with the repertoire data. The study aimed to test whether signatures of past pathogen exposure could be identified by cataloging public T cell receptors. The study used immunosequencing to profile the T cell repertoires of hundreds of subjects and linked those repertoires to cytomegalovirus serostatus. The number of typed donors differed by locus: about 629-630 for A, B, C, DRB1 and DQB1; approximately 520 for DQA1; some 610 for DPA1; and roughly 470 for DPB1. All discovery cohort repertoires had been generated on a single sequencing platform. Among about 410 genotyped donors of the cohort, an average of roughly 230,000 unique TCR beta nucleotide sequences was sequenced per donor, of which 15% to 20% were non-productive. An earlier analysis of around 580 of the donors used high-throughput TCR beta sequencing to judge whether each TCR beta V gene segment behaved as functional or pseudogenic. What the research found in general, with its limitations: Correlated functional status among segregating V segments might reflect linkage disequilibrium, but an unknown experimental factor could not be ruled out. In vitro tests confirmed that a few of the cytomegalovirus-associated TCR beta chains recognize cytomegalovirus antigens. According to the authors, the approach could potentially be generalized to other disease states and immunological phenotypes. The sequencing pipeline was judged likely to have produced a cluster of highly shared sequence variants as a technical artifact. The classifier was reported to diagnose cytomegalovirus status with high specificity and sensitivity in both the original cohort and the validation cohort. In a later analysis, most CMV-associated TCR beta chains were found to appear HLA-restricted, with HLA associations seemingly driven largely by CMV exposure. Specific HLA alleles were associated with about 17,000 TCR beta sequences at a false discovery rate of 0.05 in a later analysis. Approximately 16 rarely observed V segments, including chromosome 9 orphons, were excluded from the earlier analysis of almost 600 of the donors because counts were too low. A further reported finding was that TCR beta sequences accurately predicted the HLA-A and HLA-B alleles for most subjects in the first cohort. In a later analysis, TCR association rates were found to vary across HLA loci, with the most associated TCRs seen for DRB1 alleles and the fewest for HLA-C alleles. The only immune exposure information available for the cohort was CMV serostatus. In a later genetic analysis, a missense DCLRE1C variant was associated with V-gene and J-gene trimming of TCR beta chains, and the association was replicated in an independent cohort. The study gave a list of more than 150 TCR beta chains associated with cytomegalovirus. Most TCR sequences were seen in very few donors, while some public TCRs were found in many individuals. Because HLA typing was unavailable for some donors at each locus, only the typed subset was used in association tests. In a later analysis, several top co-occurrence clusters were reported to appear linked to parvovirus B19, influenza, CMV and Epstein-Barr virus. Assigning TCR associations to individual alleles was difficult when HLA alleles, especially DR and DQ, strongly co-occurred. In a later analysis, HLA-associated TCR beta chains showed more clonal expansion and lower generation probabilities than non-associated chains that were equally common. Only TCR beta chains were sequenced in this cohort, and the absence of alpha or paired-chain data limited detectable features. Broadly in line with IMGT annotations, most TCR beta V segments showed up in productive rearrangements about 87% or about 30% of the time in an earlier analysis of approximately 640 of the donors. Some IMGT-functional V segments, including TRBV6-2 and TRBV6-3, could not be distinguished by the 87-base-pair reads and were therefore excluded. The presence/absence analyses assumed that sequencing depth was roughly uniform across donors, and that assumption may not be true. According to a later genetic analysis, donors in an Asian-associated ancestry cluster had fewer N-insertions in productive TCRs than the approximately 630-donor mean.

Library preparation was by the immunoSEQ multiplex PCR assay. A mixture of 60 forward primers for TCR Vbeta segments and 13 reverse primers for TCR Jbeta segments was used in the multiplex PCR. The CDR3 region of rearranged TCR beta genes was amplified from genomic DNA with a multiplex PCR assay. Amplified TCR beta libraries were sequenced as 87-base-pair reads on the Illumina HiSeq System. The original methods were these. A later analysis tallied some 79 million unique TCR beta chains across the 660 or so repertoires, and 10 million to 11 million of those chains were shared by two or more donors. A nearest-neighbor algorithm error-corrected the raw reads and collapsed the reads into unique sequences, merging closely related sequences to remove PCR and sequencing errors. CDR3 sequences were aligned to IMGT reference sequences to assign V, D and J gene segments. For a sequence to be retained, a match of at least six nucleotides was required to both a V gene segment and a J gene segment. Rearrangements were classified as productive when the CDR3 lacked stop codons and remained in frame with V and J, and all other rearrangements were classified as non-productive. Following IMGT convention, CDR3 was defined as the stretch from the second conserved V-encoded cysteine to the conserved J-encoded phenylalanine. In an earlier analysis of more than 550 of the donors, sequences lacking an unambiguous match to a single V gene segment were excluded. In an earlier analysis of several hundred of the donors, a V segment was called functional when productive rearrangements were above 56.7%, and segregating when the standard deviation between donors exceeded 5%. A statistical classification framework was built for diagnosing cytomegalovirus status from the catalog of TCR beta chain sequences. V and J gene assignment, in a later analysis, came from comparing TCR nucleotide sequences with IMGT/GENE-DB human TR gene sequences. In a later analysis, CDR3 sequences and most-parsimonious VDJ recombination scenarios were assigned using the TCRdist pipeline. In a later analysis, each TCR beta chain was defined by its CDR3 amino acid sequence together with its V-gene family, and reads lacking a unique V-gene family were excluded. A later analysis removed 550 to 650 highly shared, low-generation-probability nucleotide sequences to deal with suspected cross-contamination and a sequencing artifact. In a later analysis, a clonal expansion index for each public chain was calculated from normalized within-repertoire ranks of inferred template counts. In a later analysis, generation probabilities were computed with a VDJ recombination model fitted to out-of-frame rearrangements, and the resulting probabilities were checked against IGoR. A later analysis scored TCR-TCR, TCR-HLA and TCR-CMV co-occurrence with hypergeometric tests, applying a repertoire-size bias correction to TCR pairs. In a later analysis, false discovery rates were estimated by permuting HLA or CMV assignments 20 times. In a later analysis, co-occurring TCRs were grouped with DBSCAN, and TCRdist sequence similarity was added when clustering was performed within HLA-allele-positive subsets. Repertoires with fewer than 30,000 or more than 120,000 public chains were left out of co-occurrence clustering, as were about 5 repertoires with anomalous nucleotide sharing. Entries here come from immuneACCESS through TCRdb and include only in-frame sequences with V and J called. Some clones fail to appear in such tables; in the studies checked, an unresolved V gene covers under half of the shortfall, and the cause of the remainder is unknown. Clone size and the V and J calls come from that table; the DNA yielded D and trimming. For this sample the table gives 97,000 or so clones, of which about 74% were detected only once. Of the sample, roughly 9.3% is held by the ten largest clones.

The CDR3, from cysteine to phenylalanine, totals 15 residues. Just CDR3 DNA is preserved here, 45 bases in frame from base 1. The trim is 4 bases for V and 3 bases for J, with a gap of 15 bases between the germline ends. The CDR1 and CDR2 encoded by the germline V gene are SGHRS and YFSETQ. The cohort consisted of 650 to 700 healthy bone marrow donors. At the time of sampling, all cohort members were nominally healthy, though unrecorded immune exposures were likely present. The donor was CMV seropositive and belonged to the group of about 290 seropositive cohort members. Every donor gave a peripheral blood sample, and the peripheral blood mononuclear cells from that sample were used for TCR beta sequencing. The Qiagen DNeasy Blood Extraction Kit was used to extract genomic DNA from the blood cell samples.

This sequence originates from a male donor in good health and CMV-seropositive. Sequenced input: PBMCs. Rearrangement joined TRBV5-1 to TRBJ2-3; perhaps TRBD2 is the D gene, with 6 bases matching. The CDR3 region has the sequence CASSQPSGETDTQYF. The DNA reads TGCGCCAGCAGCCAGCCTTCGGGAGAAACAGATACGCAGTATTTT. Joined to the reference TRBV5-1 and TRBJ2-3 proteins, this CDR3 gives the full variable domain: KAGVTQTPRYLIKTRGQQVTLSCSPISGHRSVSWYQQTPGQGLQFLFEYFSETQRNKGNFPGRFSGRQFSNSRSEMNVSTLELGDSALYLCASSQPSGETDTQYFGPGTRLTVL.